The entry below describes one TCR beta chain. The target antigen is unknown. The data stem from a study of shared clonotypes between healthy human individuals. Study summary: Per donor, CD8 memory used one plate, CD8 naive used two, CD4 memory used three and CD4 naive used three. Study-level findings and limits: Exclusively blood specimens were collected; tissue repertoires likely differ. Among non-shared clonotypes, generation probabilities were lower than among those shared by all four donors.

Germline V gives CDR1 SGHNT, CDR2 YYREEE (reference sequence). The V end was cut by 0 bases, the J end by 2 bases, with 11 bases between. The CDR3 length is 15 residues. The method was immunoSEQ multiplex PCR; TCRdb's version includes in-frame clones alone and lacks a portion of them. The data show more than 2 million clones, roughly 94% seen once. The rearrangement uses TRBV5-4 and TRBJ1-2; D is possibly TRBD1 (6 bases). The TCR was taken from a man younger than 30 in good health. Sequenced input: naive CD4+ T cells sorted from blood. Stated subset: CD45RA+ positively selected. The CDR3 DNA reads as TGTGCCAGCAGCTTGGGCAGGGGAAAAAACTATGGCTACACCTTC. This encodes CASSLGRGKNYGYTF.